This T cell receptor beta chain was documented in a study of cytomegalovirus exposure and HLA in healthy donors. Germline assignment: CDR1 MNHEY and CDR2 SMNVEV (reference sequence). The CDR3 covers 16 residues. The ends were cut back, 7 bases at V and 7 bases at J, with 25 bases in the middle. The PCR ran on 60 Vbeta and 13 Jbeta primers. The table came from immunoSEQ multiplex PCR; TCRdb's copy has only in-frame clones and leaves some out. The sample lists over 150,000 clones; approximately 80% were seen once. The source of this sequence is a man younger than 45 in good health and CMV-seronegative. This chain joins TRBV27 and TRBJ1-1, with D perhaps TRBD1 (5 bases). Sequenced: PBMCs. Here the CDR3 reads CASNPIPSGLWVEAFF. CDR3 in DNA: TGTGCCAGCAATCCCATTCCTTCGGGACTCTGGGTTGAAGCTTTCTTT.